One T cell receptor (beta chain) is described in this entry. This clone's antigen is unknown. No clone much larger than this one lies a single base away; base qualities are absent. No therapy was being received by patients at the time of sample collection, although prior treatments had ranged from chemotherapy, radiotherapy, surgery and immunotherapy to none. After thawing, cells were enriched for T lymphocytes using a negative-selection kit, with EpCAM beads added for tumor-infiltrating lymphocytes. For the CD8 TIL subsets, CD3+CD4-CD8+CD45RA- cells were FACS-sorted and divided into DN, SP and DP based on their expression of CD39 and CD103. Tumor specimens were cut into small pieces, digested for 1 h with hyaluronidase, collagenase and DNase, then filtered, enriched over Ficoll and cryopreserved. Populations were sorted on a FACSAria II to just over 97% purity, and cell pellets were frozen without culture for TCR sequencing.

From around 10,000 to 100,000 sorted cells per subset, genomic DNA was extracted using the DNeasy Blood and Tissue Kit. The immunoSEQ service sequenced and mapped the TCRbeta V-J or V-D-J regions, with coverage above 9.5x for each sample. In the source study's methods: The analysis included only productive rearrangements exported from the immunoSEQ Analyzer platform, and clonality was assessed using the 500 most abundant clones. Repertoire overlap between populations was quantified with the Morisita-Horn similarity index and the Jaccard index. In 5 or 6 cancer patients, Morisita-Horn similarity was measured between the TCR repertoires of CD8 T-cell subsets. In TCRdb, the immuneACCESS table is reduced to in-frame sequences with V and J assigned. These tables do not hold every clone; where another copy was compared, an unresolved V gene accounts for under half, and the others remain unexplained. The DNA gave D and trimming, while V, J and clone size come from that table. The sample table contains around 350 clones; only one count was recorded for approximately 53% of them. The top ten constitute roughly 29% of the sample.

The data stem from a study of CD39 and CD103 CD8 tumor-infiltrating T cells (dated by TCRdb to the late 2010s). Broadly, across the study: Repertoire comparisons were shown for an HPV-positive HNSCC, an HPV-negative HNSCC, an ovarian cancer and a melanoma patient. Repertoires of CD8 TIL subsets defined by CD103 and CD39 were compared with peripheral memory CD8 T cells by TCRbeta CDR3 deep sequencing. Paper-wide results and their limitations: DP CD8 TILs appeared to be more oligoclonal than DN and SP CD8 TILs and blood memory CD8 T cells, with roughly 55-86% covered by the top 30 clonotypes. Clonotypes from DP TILs were seldom detected in blood or uninvolved lymph node, while clonotypes from DN TILs overlapped to a large extent with peripheral memory CD8 repertoires.

The clonotype originates from a human donor with head and neck squamous cell carcinoma. The sample consisted of CD39+ CD103+ CD8+ T cells sorted from the tumor. The intended sense of this specimen's cell subset or site label: CD103+CD39+ double-positive CD45RA- CD8 T cells.

The CDR3 reads CASSQATQAWNSPLHF. Read as DNA, the sequence is TGCGCCAGCAGCCAAGCGACACAGGCATGGAATTCACCCCTCCACTTT. Recombination linked TRBV4-1 to TRBJ1-6, with a weak D call of TRBD1 (5 bases match). As encoded in the germline V gene, CDR1 is MGHRA while CDR2 is YSYEKL. The CDR3 sequence holds 16 residues, the cysteine and phenylalanine included. The CDR3 DNA has 48 bases and is translated from base 1. V and J lose 1 base and 7 bases, and a span of 14 bases separates them.